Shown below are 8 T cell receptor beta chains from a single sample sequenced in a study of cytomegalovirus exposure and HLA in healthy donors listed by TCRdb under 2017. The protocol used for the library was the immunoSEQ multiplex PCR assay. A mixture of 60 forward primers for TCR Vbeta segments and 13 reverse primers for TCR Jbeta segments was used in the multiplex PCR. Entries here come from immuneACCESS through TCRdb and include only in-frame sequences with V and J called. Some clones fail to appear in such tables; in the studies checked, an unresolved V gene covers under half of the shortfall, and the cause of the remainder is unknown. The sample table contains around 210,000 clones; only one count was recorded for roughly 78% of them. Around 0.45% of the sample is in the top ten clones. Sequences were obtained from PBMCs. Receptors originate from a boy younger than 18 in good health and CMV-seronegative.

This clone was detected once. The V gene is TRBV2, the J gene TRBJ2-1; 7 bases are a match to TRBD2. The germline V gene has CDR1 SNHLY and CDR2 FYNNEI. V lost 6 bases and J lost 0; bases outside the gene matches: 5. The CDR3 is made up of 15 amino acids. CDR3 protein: CASRAGGSSYNEQFF. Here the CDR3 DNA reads TGTGCCAGCAGAGCCGGGGGGAGCTCCTACAATGAGCAGTTCTTC.

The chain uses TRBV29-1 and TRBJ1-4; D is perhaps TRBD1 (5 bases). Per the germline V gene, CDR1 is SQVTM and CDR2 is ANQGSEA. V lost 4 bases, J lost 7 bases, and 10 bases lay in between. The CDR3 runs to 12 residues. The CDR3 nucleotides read TGCAGCGTTGGAGGGAGGGGTGAAAAACTGTTTTTT. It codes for CSVGGRGEKLFF.

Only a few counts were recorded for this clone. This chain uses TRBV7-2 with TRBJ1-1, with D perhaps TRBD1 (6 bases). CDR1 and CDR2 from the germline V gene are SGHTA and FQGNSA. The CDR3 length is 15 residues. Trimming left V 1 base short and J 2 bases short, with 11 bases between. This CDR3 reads CASSLVTGLNTEAFF. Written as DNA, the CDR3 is TGTGCCAGCAGCTTAGTTACAGGGCTTAACACTGAAGCTTTCTTT.

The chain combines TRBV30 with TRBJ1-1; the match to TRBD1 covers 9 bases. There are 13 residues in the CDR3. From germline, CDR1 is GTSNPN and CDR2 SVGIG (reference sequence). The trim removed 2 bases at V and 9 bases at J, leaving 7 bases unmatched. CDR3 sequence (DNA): TGTGCCTGGAGTCGGGACAGGGTGGGCAAAGCTTTCTTT. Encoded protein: CAWSRDRVGKAFF.

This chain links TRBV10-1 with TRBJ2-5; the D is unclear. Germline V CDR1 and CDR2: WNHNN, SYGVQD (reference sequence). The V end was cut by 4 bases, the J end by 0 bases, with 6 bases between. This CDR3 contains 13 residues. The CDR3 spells CASSATYQETQYF. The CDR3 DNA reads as TGCGCCAGCAGTGCGACATACCAAGAGACCCAGTACTTC.

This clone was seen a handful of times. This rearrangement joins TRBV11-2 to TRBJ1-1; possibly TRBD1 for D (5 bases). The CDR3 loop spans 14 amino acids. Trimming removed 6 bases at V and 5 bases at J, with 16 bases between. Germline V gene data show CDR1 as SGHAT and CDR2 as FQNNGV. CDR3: CASRRPGGGTEAFF. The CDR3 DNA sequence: TGTGCCAGCAGGCGTCCGGGGGGTGGGACTGAAGCTTTCTTT.

CDR3 coding DNA: TGTGCCAGCTCACCGGGGAGTTATTATAGCAATCAGCCCCAGCATTTT. Translation gives CASSPGSYYSNQPQHF. The chain has TRBV18 and TRBJ1-5; no clear D. Trimming took off 3 bases at V and 0 bases at J, with 12 bases between the two ends. The CDR3 length is 16 residues. Per germline, CDR1 KGHSH and CDR2 LQKENI. Variable domain in full (rest from reference TRBV18 and TRBJ1-5): NAGVMQNPRHLVRRRGQEARLRCSPMKGHSHVYWYRQLPEEGLKFMVYLQKENIIDESGMPKERFSAEFPKEGPSILRIQQVVRGDSAAYFCASSPGSYYSNQPQHFGDGTRLSIL.

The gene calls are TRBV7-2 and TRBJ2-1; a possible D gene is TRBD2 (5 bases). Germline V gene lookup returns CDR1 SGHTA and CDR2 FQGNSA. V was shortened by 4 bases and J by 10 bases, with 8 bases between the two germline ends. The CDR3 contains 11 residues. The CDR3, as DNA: TGTGCCAGCAGCTGGACTCGCGAGCAGTTCTTC. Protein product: CASSWTREQFF.